Following are 11 T cell receptor beta chains from one sample sequenced in a study of blood T cell dynamics during melanoma immunotherapy. As to time point: pre-treatment baseline. The method was immunoSEQ multiplex PCR; TCRdb's version includes in-frame clones alone and lacks a portion of them. Of under 15,000 clones in the sample, about 82% are singletons; the top ten hold roughly 4%. This specimen consisted of blood, obtained from a patient treated with checkpoint blockade. The receptors stem from a human donor with melanoma.

V usage is TRBV7-9 and J usage is TRBJ2-1; 10 positions agree with TRBD2. Losses at the gene ends were 6 bases for V and 7 bases for J; bases not matched to a gene: 21. Per the germline V gene, CDR1 is SEHNR and CDR2 is FQNEAQ (reference sequence). The CDR3 is made up of 19 amino acids. CDR3 in DNA: TGTGCCAGCAGTTCGATGTCCCTAGCGGGGGCTCGAAGCCTAAATGAGCAGTTCTTC. Residues: CASSSMSLAGARSLNEQFF. Together with reference TRBV7-9 and TRBJ2-1, the CDR3 gives the full variable domain: DTGVSQNPRHKITKRGQNVTFRCDPISEHNRLYWYRQTLGQGPEFLTYFQNEAQLEKSRLLSDRFSAERPKGSFSTLEIQRTEQGDSAMYLCASSSMSLAGARSLNEQFFGPGTRLTVL.

This clone was counted once. The V call is TRBV21-1, the J call TRBJ2-7; the table's D call of TRBD1 was not tested on the DNA. TRBV21-1 is noted as a pseudogene. CDR3 size: 10 residues. The CDR3 DNA reads as TGTGCCAGCACATCCTACGAGCAGTACTTC. It yields the protein CASTSYEQYF.

The V and J genes are TRBV14 and TRBJ1-2; D remains unclear. CDR3 length: 17 amino acids. V lost 4 bases, J lost 0 bases, and 18 bases lay in between. Germline loops: CDR1 SGHDN, CDR2 FVKESK. CDR3 amino acids: CASSPHLALRANYGYTF. CDR3 DNA: TGTGCCAGCAGCCCCCACCTCGCGTTGCGGGCTAACTATGGCTACACCTTC.

The chain is built from TRBV5-1 and TRBJ2-3; 9 bases are a match to TRBD2. From germline, CDR1 is SGHRS and CDR2 YFSETQ. CDR3 length: 18 amino acids. V shed 1 base, J shed 3 bases, and the junction held 12 bases outside the gene matches. The CDR3: CASSLFRGASGKTDTQYF. The CDR3 region has the DNA TGCGCCAGCAGCTTGTTCCGTGGGGCTAGCGGGAAAACAGATACGCAGTATTTT.

CDR3 nucleotide sequence: TGTGCCAGCAGCCCGTTGGAGGAGCTACCTTATGGCAAGGAGCAGTTCTTC. It yields the protein CASSPLEELPYGKEQFF. The V call is TRBV7-9, the J call TRBJ2-1, with D possibly TRBD2 on 5 matching bases. The CDR3 consists of 17 residues. Germline lookup yields CDR1 SEHNR and CDR2 FQNEAQ (reference sequence). The V end was cut by 5 bases, the J end by 10 bases, with 27 bases between. The whole variable domain, remainder taken from reference TRBV7-9 and TRBJ2-1, is DTGVSQNPRHKITKRGQNVTFRCDPISEHNRLYWYRQTLGQGPEFLTYFQNEAQLEKSRLLSDRFSAERPKGSFSTLEIQRTEQGDSAMYLCASSPLEELPYGKEQFFGPGTRLTVL.

This chain joins TRBV9 and TRBJ2-3, with D uncertain. CDR1 is SGDLS, CDR2 YYNGEE, per germline. V gave up 0 bases and J gave up 0 bases, with 11 bases separating them. There are 16 residues in the CDR3. DNA for the CDR3: TGTGCCAGCAGCGTAGGCCACGGGTATAGCACAGATACGCAGTATTTT. This encodes CASSVGHGYSTDTQYF.

The CDR3 spells CATGPGQQANTEAFF. CDR3 DNA sequence: TGTGCCACCGGTCCGGGGCAGCAAGCGAACACTGAAGCTTTCTTT. The gene calls are TRBV7-6 and TRBJ1-1; TRBD1 might be the D (5 bases). Trimming took 10 bases from V and 1 from J, leaving 19 bases between them. The CDR3 totals 15 residues. CDR1 and CDR2 from the germline V gene are SGHVS and FNYEAQ.

The chain's CDR3 is CASRQEISGSYEQFF. CDR3 nucleotide sequence: TGTGCCAGCAGGCAAGAGATTAGCGGGAGCTATGAGCAGTTCTTC. The chain recombines TRBV11-2 with TRBJ2-1, with 9 bases lining up with TRBD2. From germline, CDR1 is SGHAT and CDR2 FQNNGV. The CDR3 is 15 amino acids. The junction had 11 bases not matched to a gene; V was cut back by 6 bases and J by 8 bases.

The V call is TRBV5-4, the J call TRBJ1-2, with D tentatively TRBD1 (6 bases). The CDR3 has 13 amino acids. V shed 7 bases and J shed 3 bases, with 13 bases lying between them. The germline gives CDR1 SGHNT, CDR2 YYREEE (reference sequence). CDR3 nucleotides: TGTGCCAGCCGCGACAGGTCACACTATGGCTACACCTTC. Translation gives CASRDRSHYGYTF.

V gene TRBV2 combines with J gene TRBJ2-4, with D possibly TRBD1 on 6 matching bases. This CDR3 contains 18 residues. V gave up 3 bases and J gave up 0 bases, with 18 bases separating them. The germline gives CDR1 SNHLY, CDR2 FYNNEI. The CDR3 region is CASSDRFMGALAKNIQYF. CDR3 in DNA: TGTGCCAGCAGTGATCGGTTTATGGGGGCCCTAGCCAAAAACATTCAGTACTTC.

V gene TRBV4-2 combines with J gene TRBJ2-5, with D perhaps matching TRBD2 (6 bases). The CDR3 extends over 14 amino acids. Trimming took 5 bases from V and 0 from J, leaving 10 bases between them. Germline V gene data show CDR1 as LGHNA and CDR2 as YNFKEQ. CDR3 protein: CASSNQRDQETQYF. The DNA of the CDR3 is TGTGCCAGCAGCAATCAGCGGGACCAAGAGACCCAGTACTTC.